This T cell receptor (beta chain) was sequenced in a study of T cells in Graves' hyperthyroidism and ophthalmopathy. Study-level results: Most thyroid clonotypes with frequency above 0.001 were detected in blood. Before onset, by a median of around six months, the model predicted ophthalmopathy. Ophthalmopathy was distinguished from stable hyperthyroidism by 13 V-J signatures.

Researchers took RNA transcripts and amplified the TCR beta CDR3 regions from them. Initially, a first-round RT-PCR of the TCR CDR3 employed the HTBI primer set. From the multiplex PCR reads, TCRdb called clonotypes with MiXCR, one entry per CDR3 protein. The sample lists 130,000 to 150,000 distinct CDR3 sequences, 22% occurring once. The CDR3 consists of 15 residues. Unmatched junction bases numbered 11, after V lost 6 bases and J lost 7 bases. Germline lookup yields CDR1 MDHEN and CDR2 SYDVKM. With regard to this clonotype: The antigen is unknown.

Patients were aged 18 to 65, had disease duration under 2 months, and had newly diagnosed hyperthyroidism. This clonotype originated in a woman in her forties or fifties with Graves' hyperthyroidism that later progressed to Graves' ophthalmopathy. The V and J genes are TRBV28 and TRBJ1-5; the match to TRBD1 covers 8 bases. The sample comprised blood. The CDR3 here is CASSHLGQGWQPQHF. In nucleotides, the CDR3 is TGTGCCAGCAGCCACCTCGGACAGGGATGGCAGCCCCAGCATTTT.